This T cell receptor (beta chain) is from a study of shared clonotypes between healthy human individuals. Study at large: Sampling drew on donors who were a couple of women and three men aged 18 to 49. Study-wide findings and caveats: Some naive CD4 clonotypes, roughly 4.8%, turned up in common across a handful of donors. When compared with the clonotypes that were shared by all four sorted-subset donors, the non-shared clonotypes turned out to have lower generation probabilities.

Germline assignment: CDR1 SGDLS and CDR2 YYNGEE. The CDR3 runs 15 residues. Trimming took 2 bases from V and 4 from J, leaving 12 bases between them. Assay: immunoSEQ multiplex PCR; the TCRdb copy retains only in-frame clones and omits some. The repertoire holds some 1,100,000 clones, with around 82% as singletons. With regard to this clone: What it binds is not known.

The V gene is TRBV9, the J gene TRBJ2-2; D is ambiguous. The sequence was obtained from a man aged 18-30 years in good health. Some clones in this sample may be carry-over from other donors' samples. The material sequenced was memory CD4+ T cells from PBMCs. Subset meaning: CD45RA-negative fraction. The CDR3 DNA follows: TGTGCCAGCAGCGTCGGAAGCTTTGGCACCGGGGAGCTGTTTTTT. This gives the protein CASSVGSFGTGELFF.